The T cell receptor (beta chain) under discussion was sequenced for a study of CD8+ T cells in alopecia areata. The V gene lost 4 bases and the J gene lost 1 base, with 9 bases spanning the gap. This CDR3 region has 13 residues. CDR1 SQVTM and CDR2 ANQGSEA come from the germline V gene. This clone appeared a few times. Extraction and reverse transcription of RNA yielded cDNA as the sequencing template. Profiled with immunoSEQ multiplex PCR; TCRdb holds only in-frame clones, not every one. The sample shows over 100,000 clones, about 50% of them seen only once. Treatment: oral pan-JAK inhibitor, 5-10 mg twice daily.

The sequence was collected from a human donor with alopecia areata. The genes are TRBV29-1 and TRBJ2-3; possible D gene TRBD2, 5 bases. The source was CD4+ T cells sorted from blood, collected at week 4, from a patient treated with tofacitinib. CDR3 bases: TGCAGCGTTGTTGGGCGGGGCACAGATACGCAGTATTTT. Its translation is CSVVGRGTDTQYF.